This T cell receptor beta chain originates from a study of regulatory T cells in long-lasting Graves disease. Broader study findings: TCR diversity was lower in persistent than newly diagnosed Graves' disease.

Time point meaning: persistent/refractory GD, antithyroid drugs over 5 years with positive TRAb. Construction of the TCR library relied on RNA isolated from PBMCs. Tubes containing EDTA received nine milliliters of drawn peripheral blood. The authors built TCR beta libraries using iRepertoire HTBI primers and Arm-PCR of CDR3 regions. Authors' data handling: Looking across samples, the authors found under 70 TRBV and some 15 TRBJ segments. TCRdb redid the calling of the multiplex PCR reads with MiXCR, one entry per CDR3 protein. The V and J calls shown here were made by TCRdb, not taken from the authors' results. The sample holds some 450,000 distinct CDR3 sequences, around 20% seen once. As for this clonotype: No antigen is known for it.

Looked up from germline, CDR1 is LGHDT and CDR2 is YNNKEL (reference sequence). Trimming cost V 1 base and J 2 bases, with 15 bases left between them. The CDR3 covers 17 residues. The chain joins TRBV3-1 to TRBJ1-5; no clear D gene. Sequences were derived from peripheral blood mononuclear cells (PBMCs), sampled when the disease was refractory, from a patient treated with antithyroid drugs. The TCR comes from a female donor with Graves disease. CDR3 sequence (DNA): TGTGCCAGCAGCCAAGGATCCGGGATGTGGGGCAATCAGCCCCAGCATTTT. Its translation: CASSQGSGMWGNQPQHF. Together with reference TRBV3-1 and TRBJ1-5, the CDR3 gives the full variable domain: DTAVSQTPKYLVTQMGNDKSIKCEQNLGHDTMYWYKQDSKKFLKIMFSYNNKELIINETVPNRFSPKSPDKAHLNLHINSLELGDSAVYFCASSQGSGMWGNQPQHFGDGTRLSIL.